Listed below are T cell receptor beta chains from one sample, sequenced in a study of blood T cell repertoires in COVID-19. TCRdb keeps only in-frame clones here, not all; method: immunoSEQ multiplex PCR. Of about 160,000 clones listed, roughly 80% are singletons. The sequenced material came from peripheral blood. The receptor set was obtained from a woman over 75 with acute or convalescent COVID-19. Both conserved end residues are part of each CDR3. D genes are given only for firm matches. The size entry is marked missing in some rows and otherwise reads once, few, many or a size class.

TRBD1	NA	TRBV27	17	TRBJ1-5	TGTGCCAGCAGTTTAGAGGGCGGGACAGGGAGGAATCAGCCCCAGCATTTT	CASSLEGGTGRNQPQHF
NA	few	TRBV19	12	TRBJ2-3	TGTGCCAGTAGTGCTCAGAAAGATACGCAGTATTTT	CASSAQKDTQYF
NA	NA	TRBV10-3	14	TRBJ1-1	TGTGCCATCAGTGACCACAGTTCGAACACTGAAGCTTTCTTT	CAISDHSSNTEAFF
NA	few	TRBV19	14	TRBJ1-2	TGTGCCAGTATGGAGAGACGGGACATCACTGGCTACACCTTC	CASMERRDITGYTF
TRBD2	NA	TRBV12-3/TRBV12-4	13	TRBJ2-1	TGTGCCAGCGCAAGACTAGCGGGGGGGCCCCAGTTCTTC	CASARLAGGPQFF
NA	NA	TRBV12-3/TRBV12-4	11	TRBJ2-7	TGTGCCAGCCAGGGGCCTTACGAGCAGTACTTC	CASQGPYEQYF
NA	NA	TRBV7-2	13	TRBJ1-5	TGTGCCAGCAGCTTAGAAGAGTCTCAGCCCCAGCATTTT	CASSLEESQPQHF
NA	NA	TRBV6-5	15	TRBJ1-2	TGTGCCAGCAGTTACTCGAATCCTTCGGACTATGGCTACACCTTC	CASSYSNPSDYGYTF
NA	NA	TRBV7-2	14	TRBJ2-3	TGTGCCAGCAGCTCAATTGGACAAGCCGATACGCAGTATTTT	CASSSIGQADTQYF
NA	NA	TRBV29-1	12	TRBJ2-5	TGCAGCGTTGGACAGGCGGGAGAGACCCAGTACTTC	CSVGQAGETQYF
TRBD1	once	TRBV6-6	14	TRBJ1-1	TGTGCCAGCAGCCTGGACAGGGGGGACACTGAAGCTTTCTTT	CASSLDRGDTEAFF
TRBD1	few	TRBV6-5	12	TRBJ2-7	TGTGCCAGCAGTAATAACAGGGGTGAGCAGTACTTC	CASSNNRGEQYF
NA	NA	TRBV7-2	17	TRBJ2-1	TGTGCCAGCAGCTTAGACCTCTGGAGGGGGGGTTACAATGAGCAGTTCTTC	CASSLDLWRGGYNEQFF
NA	NA	TRBV5-6	12	TRBJ2-5	TGTGCCAGCAGCTGGGGAGGTGAGACCCAGTACTTC	CASSWGGETQYF
TRBD2	once	TRBV24-1	15	TRBJ2-1	TGTGCCACCGCACATGGCGAGCTAGCGGGCAATGAGCAGTTCTTC	CATAHGELAGNEQFF
TRBD1	NA	TRBV6-1	15	TRBJ1-2	TGTGCCAGCAGTGAAGTCGTCAGGGGGCTCTATGGCTACACCTTC	CASSEVVRGLYGYTF
TRBD1	NA	TRBV6-5	14	TRBJ1-4	TGTGCCAGCAGGCCAGGGGGCTCGGAGGAAAAACTGTTTTTT	CASRPGGSEEKLFF
NA	NA	TRBV9	14	TRBJ1-1	TGTGCCAGCAGCGTCAACGGGGAGAACACTGAAGCTTTCTTT	CASSVNGENTEAFF
TRBD1	NA	TRBV5-1	16	TRBJ1-4	TGCGCCAGCAGCTGGGGGGACAGGGGGAATAATGAAAAACTGTTTTTT	CASSWGDRGNNEKLFF
NA	NA	TRBV5-1	13	TRBJ1-1	TGCGCCAGCTCTACGGGAGGGAACACTGAAGCTTTCTTT	CASSTGGNTEAFF
TRBD2	NA	TRBV18	17	TRBJ2-1	TGTGCCAGCTCACGGAATCTAGCGGGAGGAGATAATAGTGAGCAGTTCTTC	CASSRNLAGGDNSEQFF
NA	NA	TRBV4-3	14	TRBJ2-2	TGCGCCAGCAGCCAAGATACAGGACCCGGGGAGCTGTTTTTT	CASSQDTGPGELFF
NA	NA	TRBV5-1	14	TRBJ2-5	TGCGCCAGCAGCTTGGAGCCAGGCCAAGAGACCCAGTACTTC	CASSLEPGQETQYF
TRBD1	NA	TRBV5-1	16	TRBJ2-3	TGCGCCAGCAGCTCAAAACAGGGGGCGGTGGCAGATACGCAGTATTTT	CASSSKQGAVADTQYF
NA	NA	TRBV11-2	15	TRBJ1-2	TGTGCCAGCAGCTTAGAGGCGGCCACTAACTATGGCTACACCTTC	CASSLEAATNYGYTF
TRBD2	NA	TRBV5-1	16	TRBJ2-1	TGCGCCAGCAGCTTGGAACTAGCGGGGGGAAACAATGAGCAGTTCTTC	CASSLELAGGNNEQFF
TRBD1	few	TRBV19	15	TRBJ1-4	TGTGCCAGTACCGATACAGGGGAGTCTAATGAAAAACTGTTTTTT	CASTDTGESNEKLFF
NA	NA	TRBV6-2/TRBV6-3	15	TRBJ2-7	TGTGCCAGCAGTTACAGGCAGGGCCGGTCCTACGAGCAGTACTTC	CASSYRQGRSYEQYF
NA	NA	TRBV3-1/TRBV3-2	15	TRBJ1-6	TGTGCCAGCAGCCTCGGACGGGGTTATAATTCACCCCTCCACTTT	CASSLGRGYNSPLHF
NA	NA	TRBV19	14	TRBJ2-7	TGTGCCAGTAGTCGGGCTAGCGAGCGCTACGAGCAGTACTTC	CASSRASERYEQYF
NA	NA	TRBV7-9	17	TRBJ2-2	TGTGCCAGCAGCCGATCATCTGGCCACAGGGACACCGGGGAGCTGTTTTTT	CASSRSSGHRDTGELFF
NA	NA	TRBV6-2/TRBV6-3	17	TRBJ2-7	TGTGCCAGCAGTTACTGGGTCGGTGTCGGGTTTGGGTACGAGCAGTACTTC	CASSYWVGVGFGYEQYF
TRBD1	once	TRBV2	14	TRBJ1-5	TGTGCCAGCAAGGGACAGAATAGCAATCAGCCCCAGCATTTT	CASKGQNSNQPQHF
TRBD1	NA	TRBV5-1	19	TRBJ1-4	TGCGCCAGCAGCGTCCGGGCCGGGACAGACAGCCCAACTAATGAAAAACTGTTTTTT	CASSVRAGTDSPTNEKLFF
TRBD2	NA	TRBV29-1	14	TRBJ2-2	TGCAGCGCAGGACTAGGGGCGAACACCGGGGAGCTGTTTTTT	CSAGLGANTGELFF
TRBD1	few	TRBV5-1	17	TRBJ1-4	TGCGCCAGCAGCCCGGGACAGCTGACCGATACTAATGAAAAACTGTTTTTT	CASSPGQLTDTNEKLFF
NA	NA	TRBV7-9	14	TRBJ2-1	TGTGCCAGCAGCTTAGCGCCAGGGGTCAATGAGCAGTTCTTC	CASSLAPGVNEQFF
TRBD2	once	TRBV7-2	14	TRBJ2-1	TGTGCCAGCAGCCCGGGACTAGAGTCCAATGAGCAGTTCTTC	CASSPGLESNEQFF
NA	NA	TRBV29-1	13	TRBJ2-3	TGCAGCGTGAGGAGGACCGACACAGATACGCAGTATTTT	CSVRRTDTDTQYF
NA	NA	TRBV11-2	16	TRBJ1-6	TGTGCCAGCAGCTTAGAAATACAGGGCGAGAATTCACCCCTCCACTTT	CASSLEIQGENSPLHF
NA	many	TRBV5-6	18	TRBJ1-2	TGTGCCAGCAGCTTAAGGGGTCCAACGTATGGAGCTAACTATGGCTACACCTTC	CASSLRGPTYGANYGYTF
NA	NA	TRBV5-5	15	TRBJ2-5	TGTGCCAGCAGCTTGGGGGTGGGAGTGCCAGAGACCCAGTACTTC	CASSLGVGVPETQYF
TRBD1	NA	TRBV7-8	15	TRBJ1-3	TGTGCCAGCAGCTCCGCAGGGGGTTCTGGAAACACCATATATTTT	CASSSAGGSGNTIYF
TRBD1	NA	TRBV2	12	TRBJ1-1	TGTGCCAGCAGTGAAGTTGGGACAGGGGGTTTCTTT	CASSEVGTGGFF
TRBD1	NA	TRBV11-2	14	TRBJ2-3	TGTGCCAGCAGTCAGGACAGGGCCACAGATACGCAGTATTTT	CASSQDRATDTQYF
NA	NA	TRBV6-2/TRBV6-3	12	TRBJ2-7	TGTGCCAGCAGTCAGGGCACTTACGAGCAGTACTTC	CASSQGTYEQYF
TRBD1	NA	TRBV6-5	14	TRBJ2-7	TGTGCCCGCTCCCGGGACAGCGTTAATCTCGAGCAGTACTTC	CARSRDSVNLEQYF
TRBD1	NA	TRBV7-3	15	TRBJ2-1	TGTGCCAGCAGAACCGGGACAGGGAGTTTCGATGAGCAGTTCTTC	CASRTGTGSFDEQFF
TRBD1	NA	TRBV2	15	TRBJ1-5	TGTGCCAGCAGTCGCGGACAGGGTGAGCATCAGCCCCAGCATTTT	CASSRGQGEHQPQHF
TRBD1	NA	TRBV5-6	14	TRBJ1-4	TGTGCCAGCAGCTTGGCGGGACAGGGTGATAAACTGTTTTTT	CASSLAGQGDKLFF
NA	NA	TRBV7-9	14	TRBJ2-1	TGTGCCAGCTCCACGACCGGGAGAGACTATGAGCAGTTCTTC	CASSTTGRDYEQFF
TRBD1	NA	TRBV9	13	TRBJ1-2	TGTGCCAGCAGCGGGACCACAGGGGGCGGCTACACCTTC	CASSGTTGGGYTF
TRBD1	NA	TRBV19	14	TRBJ1-2	TGTGCCAGTAGCCAACAGGGGGTTAACTATGGCTACACCTTC	CASSQQGVNYGYTF
NA	NA	TRBV25-1	15	TRBJ2-7	TGTGCCAGCAGTGAGGAAACAGCTATCGCCTACGAGCAGTACTTC	CASSEETAIAYEQYF
TRBD1	NA	TRBV30	12	TRBJ1-1	TGTGCTCAGGGGGACTTGAACACTGAAGCTTTCTTT	CAQGDLNTEAFF
NA	NA	TRBV12-3/TRBV12-4	12	TRBJ1-2	TGTGCCAGCAGTCCCAGAAAGAATGGCTACACCTTC	CASSPRKNGYTF